This T cell receptor (beta chain) was sequenced in a study of blood T cells in healthy people across ages. Study observations and caveats: Diversity was higher, and naive CD4+ cells more numerous, in long-lived donors than in aged donors.

Comment on this clonotype: The antigen remains undetermined. The conserved phenylalanine or tryptophan is not found at the CDR3 terminus, so this likely reflects a read error.

In terms of origin and age, donors were healthy Caucasian individuals from Russia aged about 6 to 90. Researchers isolated at least 7 million PBMCs per sample. The CDR3 loop spans 16 amino acids. V shed 0 bases and J 4 bases; nucleotides not matched to a gene: 7. From germline, CDR1 is DFQATT and CDR2 SNEGSKA (reference sequence). With a J-beta primer mix and a sample-barcoded 5' primer, a second PCR ran about 7 to 12 cycles. TCRdb recomputed calls from the 5' RACE reads with MiXCR, one row per CDR3 protein. The table lists around 800,000 distinct CDR3 sequences, roughly 26% of them singletons. These same data were also listed under a study on T cells of mothers and their children. As that report states: cDNA was synthesized from all extracted RNA at around 1.5 ug per reaction.

The V gene is TRBV20-1, the J gene TRBJ1-5; TRBD1 matches 9 bases. Specimen: blood. The sequence was obtained from a boy aged 5-17 years in good health. CDR3 sequence: CSARDSTGGMNQPQHL. CDR3 DNA: TGCAGTGCTAGAGATAGTACAGGGGGCATGAATCAGCCCCAGCATCTT.